One sample yielded the 16 T cell receptor beta chains listed below, sequenced in a study of T cells after yellow fever vaccination. One entry per CDR3 protein, called by TCRdb with MiXCR from the 5' RACE reads. The sample yields fewer than 350,000 distinct CDR3 sequences, approximately 4% seen once. The source was PBMCs, collected 15 days after the yellow fever booster vaccination. All receptors come from a man younger than 35 who received the YFV17D yellow fever vaccine.

This clonotype was detected only a few times. This chain uses TRBV5-1 with TRBJ1-2; D possibly corresponds to TRBD1 (5 bases). This CDR3 is 16 amino acids long. The germline V gene has CDR1 SGHRS and CDR2 YFSETQ. The V gene lost 4 bases and the J gene lost 8 bases, with 24 bases spanning the gap. CDR3 DNA: TGCGCCAGCAGCCAACCTCACAGGAGTTTACTTCGGGGCTACACCTTC. As protein: CASSQPHRSLLRGYTF.

This clonotype was seen many times. This sequence joins TRBV20-1 and TRBJ1-1; D unresolved. Trimming stripped 7 bases from V and 6 bases from J, with 12 bases between. CDR1 DFQATT and CDR2 SNEGSKA come from the germline V gene (reference sequence). The CDR3 contains 11 residues. CDR3 residues: CSVPFGSEAFF. CDR3 sequence (DNA): TGCAGTGTCCCGTTTGGGTCTGAAGCTTTCTTT.

This clonotype was picked up a small number of times. The chain recombines TRBV29-1 with TRBJ2-3, with 7 positions matching TRBD1. Trimming took 4 bases from V and 2 from J; bases not matched to a gene: 3. CDR1 and CDR2 from the germline V gene are SQVTM and ANQGSEA. The CDR3 covers 13 residues. The CDR3: CSVVTGTTDTQYF. DNA of the CDR3: TGCAGCGTTGTGACAGGGACCACAGATACGCAGTATTTT.

This chain links TRBV30 with TRBJ1-2; unclear D gene. V lost 2 bases to trimming and J lost 7 bases, with 14 bases between them. Germline CDR1 GTSNPN, CDR2 SVGIG (reference sequence). The CDR3 contains 13 residues. CDR3 sequence reads: CAWSLGTRRGYTF. CDR3 sequence (DNA): TGTGCCTGGAGTTTGGGAACACGGCGTGGCTACACCTTC.

V and J are TRBV29-1 and TRBJ2-3, with unresolved D. Germline CDR1 is SQVTM and CDR2 is ANQGSEA. This CDR3 has 11 residues. The germline V and J ends were trimmed by 7 bases and 6 bases, with 11 bases remaining between them. CDR3 sequence reads: CSGLRRDTQYF. The DNA of the CDR3 is TGCAGCGGGCTGCGTAGGGATACGCAGTATTTT.

This clonotype was counted a few times. The genes are TRBV12-3 or TRBV12-4 and TRBJ2-3; no clear D gene. V gave up 6 bases and J gave up 1 base, with 11 bases separating them. The CDR3 loop spans 14 amino acids. This chain's CDR3 is CASRTFVGTDTQYF. The CDR3 bases are TGTGCCAGCAGGACCTTTGTGGGCACAGATACGCAGTATTTT.

This chain uses TRBV20-1 with TRBJ2-7, with D uncertain. Trimming took 5 bases from V and 5 from J, leaving 13 bases between them. CDR3 length: 12 amino acids. The germline V gene has CDR1 DFQATT and CDR2 SNEGSKA (reference sequence). CDR3 amino acids: CSAGRFGHEQYF. In DNA form, the CDR3 reads TGCAGTGCTGGACGGTTTGGCCACGAGCAGTACTTC.

This clonotype was seen repeatedly, ten times or more. The rearrangement links TRBV20-1 to TRBJ1-6; D is undetermined. This CDR3 is 13 amino acids long. V was clipped by 1 base and J by 6 bases, with 7 bases between them. Looked up from germline, CDR1 is DFQATT and CDR2 is SNEGSKA (reference sequence). This CDR3 is CSARAEFNSPLHF. The CDR3 region has the DNA TGCAGTGCTAGAGCCGAATTTAATTCACCCCTCCACTTT.

V gene TRBV7-2 combines with J gene TRBJ2-7; D is perhaps TRBD1 or TRBD2 (6 bases each). The germline gives CDR1 SGHTA, CDR2 FQGNSA. This CDR3 is 13 amino acids long. The V gene lost 0 bases and the J gene lost 11 bases, with 14 bases spanning the gap. CDR3 sequence (DNA): TGTGCCAGCAGCTTAGCGCCGGGGGCGAACGAGTACTTC. Encoded protein: CASSLAPGANEYF.

The gene calls are TRBV7-2 and TRBJ1-5; perhaps TRBD1 as D (5 bases). The V gene's germline CDR1 is SGHTA and CDR2 FQGNSA. The CDR3 spans 14 residues. The V gene lost 3 bases and the J gene lost 5 bases, with 11 bases spanning the gap. The CDR3 is CASSFYGAYQPQHF. The CDR3 DNA is TGTGCCAGCAGCTTCTATGGGGCTTATCAGCCCCAGCATTTT. Based on the CDR3 plus reference TRBV7-2 and TRBJ1-5, the full variable domain is GAGVSQSPSNKVTEKGKDVELRCDPISGHTALYWYRQSLGQGLEFLIYFQGNSAPDKSGLPSDRFSAERTGGSVSTLTIQRTQQEDSAVYLCASSFYGAYQPQHFGDGTRLSIL.

This clonotype has just a few counts. The chain recombines TRBV6-2 or TRBV6-3 with TRBJ2-3, with D possibly TRBD2 on 5 matching bases. Per germline, CDR1 MNHEY and CDR2 SVGEGT. The CDR3 covers 16 residues. V lost 5 bases and J lost 0, with 15 bases in between. The CDR3 spells CASSLRDLTSTDTQYF. In DNA form, the CDR3 reads TGTGCCAGCAGTCTCCGGGATCTCACTAGCACAGATACGCAGTATTTT.

This clonotype was counted only a few times. This rearrangement joins TRBV5-1 to TRBJ1-4, with a possible D match to TRBD1 (6 bases). Germline CDR1 and CDR2: SGHRS and YFSETQ. Trimming took off 3 bases at V and 8 bases at J, with 14 bases between the two ends. There are 14 residues in the CDR3. CDR3 in amino acids: CASSWRGFGEKLFF. In DNA form, the CDR3 reads TGCGCCAGCAGCTGGAGGGGGTTCGGGGAAAAACTGTTTTTT.

This clonotype was found a few times. The genes are TRBV20-1 and TRBJ2-5; 9 bases map to TRBD2. Germline lookup yields CDR1 DFQATT and CDR2 SNEGSKA (reference sequence). With V trimmed by 2 bases and J by 1 base, 5 bases remained unmatched. This CDR3 comprises 15 residues. DNA for the CDR3: TGCAGTGCTAGACTTAGCGGGGGACCCCAAGAGACCCAGTACTTC. Its protein is CSARLSGGPQETQYF.

This clonotype was recorded at least ten times. The chain links TRBV20-1 to TRBJ1-2; a possible D gene is TRBD1 (5 bases). V lost 2 bases and J 8 bases, leaving 15 bases between the germline ends. The CDR3 extends over 13 amino acids. In germline, CDR1 is DFQATT, CDR2 SNEGSKA (reference sequence). The CDR3 spells CSARNQGHGGYTF. For the CDR3, the DNA is TGCAGTGCTAGAAACCAGGGTCATGGAGGCTACACCTTC.

The V gene is TRBV7-8, the J gene TRBJ2-1, with TRBD2 identical over 10 bases. The germline gives CDR1 SGHVS, CDR2 FQNEAQ. The CDR3 length is 16 residues. Losses at the gene ends were 2 bases for V and 12 bases for J; bases not matched to a gene: 13. CDR3 nucleotide sequence: TGTGCCAGCAGCTTAATGGGAACAGCGGGGGGGATGGGGCAGTTCTTC. Protein: CASSLMGTAGGMGQFF.

This clonotype has only a few counts. This rearrangement joins TRBV27 to TRBJ1-6; D remains unclear. Per the germline V gene, CDR1 is MNHEY and CDR2 is SMNVEV (reference sequence). This CDR3 region has 12 residues. V was cut by 5 bases and J by 17 bases, with 16 bases left in between. CDR3 protein: CASSHGRGEVHF. As DNA, the CDR3 is TGTGCCAGCAGTCATGGACGGGGTGAGGTCCACTTT.